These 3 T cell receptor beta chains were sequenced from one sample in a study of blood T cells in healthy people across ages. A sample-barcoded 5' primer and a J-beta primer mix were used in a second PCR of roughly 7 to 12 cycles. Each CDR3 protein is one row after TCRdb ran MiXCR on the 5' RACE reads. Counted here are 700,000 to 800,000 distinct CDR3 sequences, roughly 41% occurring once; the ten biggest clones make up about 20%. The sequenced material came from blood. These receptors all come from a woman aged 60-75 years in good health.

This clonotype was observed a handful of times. The CDR3 spells CASSSSGFDRVDIGSPLHF. In DNA form, the CDR3 reads TGTGCCAGCAGTTCTAGCGGGTTCGACAGGGTGGATATTGGTTCACCCCTCCACTTT. J is TRBJ1-6 and V is TRBV12-3 or TRBV12-4; the match to TRBD1 covers 7 bases. After removal of 4 bases from V and 9 bases from J, the junction contained 21 bases not matched to a gene. This CDR3 comprises 19 residues.

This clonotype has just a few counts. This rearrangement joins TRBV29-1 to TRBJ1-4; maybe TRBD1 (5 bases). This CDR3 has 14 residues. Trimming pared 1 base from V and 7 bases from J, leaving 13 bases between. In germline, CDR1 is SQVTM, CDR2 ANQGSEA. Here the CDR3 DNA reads TGCAGCGTTGAAGTGGGCCAGGGCGCTGAAAAACTGTTTTTT. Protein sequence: CSVEVGQGAEKLFF.

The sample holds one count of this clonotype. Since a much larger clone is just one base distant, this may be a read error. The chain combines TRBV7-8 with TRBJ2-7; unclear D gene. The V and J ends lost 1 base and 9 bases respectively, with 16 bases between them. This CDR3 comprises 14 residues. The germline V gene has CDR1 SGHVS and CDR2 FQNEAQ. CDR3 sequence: CASSLGRPEDGQYF. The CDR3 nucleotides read TGTGCCAGCAGCTTAGGAAGACCTGAGGACGGGCAGTACTTC.